One sample yielded the 15 T cell receptor beta chains listed below, sequenced in a study of cytomegalovirus exposure and HLA in healthy donors. A multiplex PCR was run with 60 Vbeta primers and 13 Jbeta primers. Generated by immunoSEQ multiplex PCR, the TCRdb table keeps only in-frame clones and is missing some. The repertoire includes about 140,000 clones, over 75% of them detected once, and about 1.7% sits in the top ten. Sequencing was carried out using PBMCs. The receptors here all came from a man aged 35 to 55 in good health and CMV-seronegative.

This clone was counted a single time. The V call is TRBV19, the J call TRBJ2-7; tentative D call: TRBD1 (6 bases). Germline CDR1 is LNHDA and CDR2 is SQIVND (reference sequence). Deletions cut 5 bases from V and 1 base from J, with 15 bases between. This CDR3 spans 15 amino acids. CDR3 sequence reads: CASSQWGRGSYEQYF. The CDR3 nucleotides read TGTGCCAGTAGTCAGTGGGGCAGGGGATCCTACGAGCAGTACTTC.

This clone was seen just once. The chain recombines TRBV9 with TRBJ2-7, with D perhaps TRBD2 (6 bases). This CDR3 comprises 15 residues. Trimming removed 0 bases from V and 0 bases from J, with 10 bases in between. Per germline, CDR1 SGDLS and CDR2 YYNGEE. The CDR3 here is CASSVAGGTSYEQYF. As DNA, the CDR3 is TGTGCCAGCAGCGTAGCTGGCGGGACCTCCTACGAGCAGTACTTC.

CDR3 nucleotide sequence: TGTGCCAGCAGCATACCGACAGGGGGGAACTATGGCTACACCTTC. It translates to CASSIPTGGNYGYTF. The J gene is TRBJ1-2, the V gene TRBV5-4, with TRBD1 identical over 9 bases. This CDR3 has 15 residues. J lost 2 bases, V lost 4 bases, and 6 bases had no gene match. The germline V gene encodes CDR1 SGHNT and CDR2 YYREEE (reference sequence).

This chain joins TRBV4-2 and TRBJ2-2, with 10 bases aligning to TRBD2. V was pared by 6 bases and J by 7 bases, with 20 bases of the junction left unmatched. The CDR3 consists of 19 residues. Germline CDR1 and CDR2: LGHNA and YNFKEQ. In nucleotides, the CDR3 is TGTGCCAGCAGGGGCCTAGCGGGAGTTAAACCCAAAAGCGGCGGGGAGCTGTTTTTT. It specifies CASRGLAGVKPKSGGELFF.

The chain joins TRBV27 to TRBJ2-2; 7 bases match TRBD1. This CDR3 spans 15 amino acids. V gave up 5 bases and J gave up 6 bases; unmatched junction bases: 9. CDR1 is MNHEY and CDR2 is SMNVEV in the germline V gene (reference sequence). The chain's CDR3 is CASSAGTAGAGELFF. In DNA, the CDR3 is TGTGCCAGCAGTGCCGGGACAGCCGGCGCCGGGGAGCTGTTTTTT.

This clone was detected only once. The rearrangement joins TRBV28 to TRBJ2-7; D not certain. Germline CDR1 reads MDHEN; CDR2 reads SYDVKM. The V and J ends lost 3 bases and 9 bases respectively, with 9 bases between them. CDR3 length equals 11 residues. The CDR3 reads CASSLTGRQYF. The CDR3 nucleotides read TGTGCCAGCAGTTTGACTGGTAGGCAGTACTTC.

V and J are TRBV27 and TRBJ2-7; 12 bases agree with TRBD1. With V trimmed by 0 bases and J by 3 bases, 6 bases remained unmatched. Germline V gene lookup returns CDR1 MNHEY and CDR2 SMNVEV (reference sequence). The CDR3 consists of 17 residues. CDR3 sequence (DNA): TGTGCCAGCAGTTTATCTGGGACAGGGGGCGTAGGCTACGAGCAGTACTTC. This sequence encodes CASSLSGTGGVGYEQYF.

The J gene is TRBJ1-6, the V gene TRBV4-3; weak D call: TRBD1 (6 bases). CDR3 length equals 15 residues. Trimming pared 1 base from V and 14 bases from J, leaving 18 bases between. Germline V gene lookup returns CDR1 LGHNA and CDR2 YSLEER. The CDR3 is CASSQVIGQPGALHF. The DNA for the CDR3 is TGCGCCAGCAGCCAAGTTATAGGACAGCCAGGGGCCCTCCACTTT.

This clone has only one observation. The rearrangement links TRBV19 to TRBJ2-5; TRBD1 matches 9 bases. The CDR3 sequence is 15 residues long. Trimming at V came to 4 bases and at J to 2 bases, leaving 5 bases not matched to a gene. CDR1 and CDR2 (germline): LNHDA, SQIVND (reference sequence). CDR3 in amino acids: CASSSNRGPQETQYF. The CDR3 nucleotides are TGTGCCAGTAGTAGCAACAGGGGGCCTCAAGAGACCCAGTACTTC.

The gene calls are TRBV20-1 and TRBJ2-4, with TRBD1 matching 7 bases. With 1 base clipped from V and 13 bases from J, the junction kept 4 bases outside the gene matches. Germline CDR1 reads DFQATT; CDR2 reads SNEGSKA (reference sequence). This CDR3 spans 11 amino acids. The CDR3 DNA is TGCAGTGCTAGAGTACCGGGACAGCAGTACTTC. It specifies CSARVPGQQYF.

The chain joins TRBV19 to TRBJ2-7; D is ambiguous. There are 16 residues in the CDR3. CDR1 and CDR2 (germline): LNHDA, SQIVND (reference sequence). V gave up 9 bases and J gave up 2 bases, with 23 bases separating them. CDR3 bases: TGTGCCAGCGCCCCGATTTTTGGTGGCTCCGCCTACGAGCAGTACTTC. It yields the protein CASAPIFGGSAYEQYF.

The chain joins TRBV5-1 to TRBJ2-1, with 12 bases identical to TRBD2. Germline loops: CDR1 SGHRS, CDR2 YFSETQ. The junction had 7 bases not matched to a gene; V was cut back by 1 base and J by 5 bases. There are 17 residues in the CDR3. As DNA, the CDR3 is TGCGCCAGCAGCTTGATACTAGCGGGAGGCAATAACAATGAGCAGTTCTTC. Amino acids: CASSLILAGGNNNEQFF. Combining the CDR3 with reference TRBV5-1 and TRBJ2-1 gives the whole variable domain KAGVTQTPRYLIKTRGQQVTLSCSPISGHRSVSWYQQTPGQGLQFLFEYFSETQRNKGNFPGRFSGRQFSNSRSEMNVSTLELGDSALYLCASSLILAGGNNNEQFFGPGTRLTVL.

The V gene is TRBV4-3, the J gene TRBJ2-3, with TRBD2 identical over 11 bases. The V segment lost 1 base and the J segment 1 base; nucleotides outside the gene matches: 4. The germline CDR1 and CDR2 sequences are LGHNA and YSLEER. The CDR3 has 17 amino acids. Here the CDR3 DNA reads TGCGCCAGCAGCCAAGGCCCACTAGCGGGGGGCACAGATACGCAGTATTTT. Amino acid sequence: CASSQGPLAGGTDTQYF.

The rearrangement links TRBV29-1 to TRBJ2-2; no clear D. CDR1 and CDR2 (germline): SQVTM, ANQGSEA. Trimming pared 3 bases from V and 4 bases from J, leaving 6 bases between. The CDR3 has 12 amino acids. The CDR3 here is CSVEHSTGELFF. The CDR3 region has the DNA TGCAGCGTTGAGCACAGCACCGGGGAGCTGTTTTTT.

This clone was seen a handful of times. The V call is TRBV5-5, the J call TRBJ2-7; D may be TRBD2 (6 bases). The CDR3 consists of 14 residues. V was clipped by 4 bases and J by 0 bases, with 11 bases between them. Germline CDR1 SGHKS, CDR2 YYEKEE (reference sequence). Here the CDR3 DNA reads TGTGCCAGCAGCCGGGGGACGGGCTCCTACGAGCAGTACTTC. It is translated as CASSRGTGSYEQYF.